Sequencing of this T cell receptor (beta chain) was carried out in a study of yellow fever vaccine responses in identical twins. Broader study findings: On the reported evidence, twins' vaccine T cell responses seemed partly convergent and partly personalized.

A note on this clonotype: Its antigen is still unknown.

TCRdb fed the RT-PCR reads into MiXCR, producing one record per CDR3 protein. The table shows over 15,000 distinct CDR3 sequences, with approximately 80% occurring only once. V was clipped by 7 bases and J by 3 bases; unmatched bases: 12. Germline V CDR1 and CDR2: SQVTM, ANQGSEA. This CDR3 spans 15 amino acids. The chain joins TRBV29-1 to TRBJ2-5, with 9 bases aligning to TRBD2. The TCR sequence derives from a woman younger than 30 who received the yellow fever vaccine. Material: T cells from blood (PBMCs), unsorted or a sorted subset (not recorded which), obtained before or after yellow fever vaccination (not recorded which). Here the CDR3 DNA reads TGCAGCGCCGCGGCGGTAGCGGGAGAAAAAGAGACCCAGTACTTC. It encodes CSAAAVAGEKETQYF. Using reference TRBV29-1 and TRBJ2-5 for the parts outside the CDR3, the full variable domain is SAVISQKPSRDICQRGTSLTIQCQVDSQVTMMFWYRQQPGQSLTLIATANQGSEATYESGFVIDKFPISRPNLTFSTLTVSNMSPEDSSIYLCSAAAVAGEKETQYFGPGTRLLVL.